The entry that follows covers one T cell receptor beta chain sequence. Its ends do not fully match the called genes, so a read error is possible. This entry comes from a study of blood T cell repertoires in COVID-19. The overall study: Italy, Spain and the United States were the sources of the convalescent and acute COVID-19 samples. PBMCs, B-cell-depleted T cells, or T cells were the source of the cDNA or gDNA that made up the material.

Germline loops: CDR1 LNHDA, CDR2 SQIVND (reference sequence). The CDR3 spans 15 residues. Original methodology: Estimation of nucleated cell counts was performed using reference gene primer amplification. The repertoire was sequenced with immunoSEQ multiplex PCR; TCRdb's copy has only in-frame clones and lacks some. From that table come the V and J calls and clone size; the DNA was used to work out D and trimming. The table records about 65,000 clones, 75% to 90% of them present only once. The specimen was peripheral blood. The source of this sequence is a man older than 75 with acute or convalescent COVID-19. V and J are TRBV19 and TRBJ2-7; 8 positions match TRBD1. Here the CDR3 reads CASSTGWQGAREQYF. The CDR3 coding sequence is TGTGCCAGCAGTACCGGATGGCAGGGGGCGAGGGAGCAGTACTTC.